This TCR beta chain was recovered during a study of blood T cell repertoires in COVID-19. Overall study context: Sites in the United States, Italy and Spain provided acute and convalescent COVID-19 samples. The analysed material was cDNA or gDNA that came from T cells, B-cell-depleted T cells, or PBMCs.

Trimming cost V 3 bases and J 8 bases, with 14 bases left between them. The CDR3 loop spans 14 amino acids. Germline V CDR1 and CDR2: GTSNPN, SVGIG (reference sequence). In the study's own analysis: Amplification of reference gene primers provided the estimated nucleated cell counts. Assay: immunoSEQ multiplex PCR; the TCRdb copy retains only in-frame clones and omits some. From that table come the V and J calls and clone size; the DNA was used to work out D and trimming. Among 100,000 to 150,000 clones listed, 88% were seen once. The sequence came from a man aged 65-85 years with active COVID-19. The chain joins TRBV30 to TRBJ1-6; the D gene is possibly TRBD1 (6 bases). The source material was peripheral blood. DNA for the CDR3: TGTGCCTGGAGCAGGGGAGCGTACGATTCACCCCTCCACTTT. Translating gives CAWSRGAYDSPLHF.